The 19 T cell receptor beta chains reported below all come from one sample, sequenced in a study of blood T cells in healthy people across ages. A sample-barcoded 5' primer and a J-beta primer mix were used in a second PCR of about 7 to 11 cycles. MiXCR, run by TCRdb on the 5' RACE reads, gives a single entry per CDR3 protein. The repertoire includes approximately 600,000 distinct CDR3 sequences, roughly three fifths of them detected once, and 35% to 40% sits in the top ten. Specimen: blood. All receptors derive from a man between 60 and 70 years old in good health.

This chain uses TRBV10-2 with TRBJ2-7, with 14 bases that match TRBD2. The J call is uncertain, as TRBJ2-5 better fits the DNA end. The CDR3 length is 16 residues. Looked up from germline, CDR1 is WSHSY and CDR2 is SAAADI. As DNA, the CDR3 is TGCGCCAGCAGTGAGTCCGGACTAGCGGGGGGAGAGACCCAGTACTTC. Amino acids: CASSESGLAGGETQYF.

This sequence joins TRBV10-3 and TRBJ2-7, with 9 bases matching TRBD2. CDR1 and CDR2 (germline): ENHRY, SYGVKD. This CDR3 is 13 amino acids long. Trimming cost V 0 bases and J 7 bases; bases outside gene matches: 1. The CDR3 nucleotides are TGTGCCATCAGTGAGTCGCGGGGGGGTGAGCAGTACTTC. Translated, it gives CAISESRGGEQYF.

This clonotype was recorded a few times. As DNA, the CDR3 is TGTGCCGCGCCCCATGGGACAAGCCAAGAGACCCAGTACTTC. Translation: CAAPHGTSQETQYF. The gene calls are TRBV27 and TRBJ2-5, with a weak D call TRBD1 (6 bases). The V end was cut by 11 bases, the J end by 1 base, with 17 bases between. Germline V lookup: CDR1 MNHEY, CDR2 SMNVEV (reference sequence). The length of the CDR3 is 14 residues.

The chain couples TRBV29-1 to TRBJ2-5; D might be TRBD1 (6 bases). Germline values: CDR1 SQVTM, CDR2 ANQGSEA. This CDR3 is built from 13 residues. The V and J ends lost 2 bases and 6 bases respectively, with 13 bases between them. The CDR3 coding sequence is TGCAGCGTTGAATACAGGGCTCGGCAGACCCAGTACTTC. It specifies CSVEYRARQTQYF.

There are a few counts of this clonotype. The rearrangement links TRBV15 to TRBJ1-2, with no clear D. This CDR3 region has 18 residues. Germline-derived CDR1 and CDR2 are LNHNV and YYDKDF (reference sequence). V lost 0 bases to trimming and J lost 4 bases, with 21 bases between them. The CDR3 nucleotides are TGTGCCACCAGCAGAGACCCACTCCCAGGAACTTCAGGCTATGGCTACACCTTC. Amino acids: CATSRDPLPGTSGYGYTF.

This clonotype appeared a single time. The gene calls are TRBV2 and TRBJ1-4, with TRBD1 matching over 9 bases. This CDR3 has 14 amino acids. Per germline, CDR1 SNHLY and CDR2 FYNNEI. Trimming removed 5 bases from V and 7 bases from J; junction bases left unmatched: 5. CDR3 residues: CASSTGGAGEKLFF. CDR3 DNA sequence: TGTGCCAGCAGTACAGGGGGCGCGGGTGAAAAACTGTTTTTT.

CDR3: CATSDPTTTTIQETQYF. Here the CDR3 DNA reads TGTGCCACCAGTGATCCGACGACAACCACTATCCAAGAGACCCAGTACTTC. This chain uses TRBV24-1 with TRBJ2-5; D is unresolved. CDR3 length: 17 amino acids. CDR1 and CDR2 from the germline V gene are KGHDR and SFDVKD. V was trimmed by 3 bases and J by 1 base, leaving 17 bases between them.

The chain has TRBV5-4 and TRBJ1-2; TRBD1 is a possible D gene (6 bases). Germline V gene sequence: CDR1 SGHNT, CDR2 YYREEE (reference sequence). The ends were cut back, 3 bases at V and 8 bases at J, with 14 bases in the middle. The CDR3 totals 13 residues. CDR3 sequence (DNA): TGTGCCAGCAGCTCACCTAGGGGGGACGGCTACACCTTC. This codes for CASSSPRGDGYTF.

This clonotype has only a few counts. The V gene is TRBV27, the J gene TRBJ2-4, with D perhaps matching TRBD1 or TRBD2 (5 bases each). This CDR3 region has 14 residues. Germline V gene lookup returns CDR1 MNHEY and CDR2 SMNVEV (reference sequence). V shed 4 bases and J shed 13 bases, with 20 bases lying between them. CDR3 region: CASSWGTGTTEQYF. DNA of the CDR3: TGTGCCAGCAGTTGGGGGACCGGGACCACAGAGCAGTACTTC.

V usage is TRBV20-1 and J usage is TRBJ2-5, with 7 nucleotides matching TRBD2. J gave up 1 base and V 7 bases, and 3 bases lay outside the gene matches. This CDR3 contains 12 residues. CDR1 DFQATT and CDR2 SNEGSKA come from the germline V gene (reference sequence). The CDR3 loop reads CSGSGSQETQYF. The CDR3 DNA reads as TGCAGTGGTAGCGGGTCCCAAGAGACCCAGTACTTC.

The table lists this clonotype with a few counts. The chain carries TRBV5-1 and TRBJ2-1; 9 bases map to TRBD2. V lost 0 bases, J lost 2 bases, and 3 bases stayed unmatched. The CDR3 is 16 amino acids. Germline V lookup: CDR1 SGHRS, CDR2 YFSETQ. This chain's CDR3 is CASSLASGVPYNEQFF. CDR3 coding DNA: TGCGCCAGCAGCTTGGCTAGCGGGGTCCCCTACAATGAGCAGTTCTTC. Full variable domain (remainder filled in from reference TRBV5-1 and TRBJ2-1): KAGVTQTPRYLIKTRGQQVTLSCSPISGHRSVSWYQQTPGQGLQFLFEYFSETQRNKGNFPGRFSGRQFSNSRSEMNVSTLELGDSALYLCASSLASGVPYNEQFFGPGTRLTVL.

This clonotype was counted only a few times. This chain links TRBV12-3 or TRBV12-4 with TRBJ2-1; 10 nucleotides match TRBD1. J lost 5 bases, V lost 4 bases, and 2 bases had no gene match. The CDR3 has 14 amino acids. The DNA for the CDR3 is TGTGCCAGCAGTTCGGGGACAGGGGACAATGAGCAGTTCTTC. Encoded protein: CASSSGTGDNEQFF.

In its sample, this clonotype was seen a few times. The rearrangement joins TRBV4-3 to TRBJ2-1; maybe TRBD1 (5 bases). The CDR3 sequence is 15 residues long. Germline-derived CDR1 and CDR2 are LGHNA and YSLEER. The germline V and J ends were trimmed by 0 bases and 3 bases, with 9 bases remaining between them. The CDR3 spells CASSQEGVGYNEQFF. The DNA of the CDR3 is TGCGCCAGCAGCCAAGAAGGGGTCGGCTACAATGAGCAGTTCTTC.

This clonotype was counted between two and nine times. The chain couples TRBV2 to TRBJ1-2; the match to TRBD1 covers 10 bases. This CDR3 contains 12 residues. J lost 7 bases, V lost 9 bases, and 5 bases had no gene match. CDR1 is SNHLY and CDR2 is FYNNEI in the germline V gene. The CDR3 protein is CARQGQGSGYTF. CDR3 coding DNA: TGTGCCAGGCAGGGACAGGGGAGTGGCTACACCTTC. Drawing the rest from reference TRBV2 and TRBJ1-2, the complete variable domain is EPEVTQTPSHQVTQMGQEVILRCVPISNHLYFYWYRQILGQKVEFLVSFYNNEISEKSEIFDDQFSVERPDGSNFTLKIRSTKLEDSAMYFCARQGQGSGYTFGSGTRLTVV.

The V call is TRBV12-3 or TRBV12-4, the J call TRBJ2-1, with a weak D call TRBD1 (5 bases). The V end was cut by 4 bases, the J end by 9 bases, with 19 bases between. The CDR3 is 15 residues long. The chain's CDR3 is CASSSGQPGRSEQFF. CDR3 nucleotides: TGTGCCAGCAGTTCCGGACAACCAGGGCGTAGTGAGCAGTTCTTC.

In this sample, this clonotype turned up a few times. The V gene is TRBV20-1, the J gene TRBJ1-4; TRBD1 is a possible D gene (6 bases). The CDR3 loop spans 13 amino acids. The V and J ends lost 1 base and 8 bases respectively, with 11 bases between them. Germline CDR1 is DFQATT and CDR2 is SNEGSKA (reference sequence). The CDR3 is CSARAGGQEKLFF. The CDR3 DNA sequence: TGCAGTGCTAGAGCGGGGGGGCAGGAAAAACTGTTTTTT.

The chain is built from TRBV10-3 and TRBJ2-5; perhaps TRBD1 as D (5 bases). Germline loops: CDR1 ENHRY, CDR2 SYGVKD. The V gene lost 3 bases and the J gene lost 11 bases, with 19 bases spanning the gap. The length of the CDR3 is 14 residues. This CDR3 reads CAISERQGRSEQYF. CDR3 coding DNA: TGTGCCATCAGTGAACGGCAGGGCAGGAGTGAGCAGTACTTC.

This chain links TRBV3-1 with TRBJ2-1; TRBD1 is a possible D gene (5 bases). The V end was cut by 1 base, the J end by 3 bases, with 16 bases between. Per the germline V gene, CDR1 is LGHDT and CDR2 is YNNKEL (reference sequence). The CDR3 is 17 amino acids. CDR3 sequence: CASSQATTQVLYNEQFF. Written as DNA, the CDR3 is TGTGCCAGCAGCCAAGCTACCACACAGGTACTCTACAATGAGCAGTTCTTC.

The V and J genes are TRBV4-1 and TRBJ2-1; D gene unclear. Per the germline V gene, CDR1 is MGHRA and CDR2 is YSYEKL. This CDR3 region has 18 residues. Deletions cut 0 bases from V and 0 bases from J, with 15 bases between. CDR3 bases: TGCGCCAGCAGCCAAGATCCGCACTACGACGACTCCTACAATGAGCAGTTCTTC. Amino acids: CASSQDPHYDDSYNEQFF.